This is a list of T cell receptor beta chains from one sample in a study of beta chain features in type 1 diabetes. Some clones are missing from TCRdb's copy, which holds only in-frame ones; the method was immunoSEQ multiplex PCR. The repertoire includes roughly 730,000 clones, about an eighth of them detected once, and less than 0.025% sits in the top ten. Sample: naive CD4+ T cells from blood. The receptors come from a young man with type 1 diabetes. The CDR3 runs from the conserved cysteine through the conserved F or W. Fields, in order: J gene, V gene, D gene, clone size, CDR3 DNA, CDR3 protein. D genes are given only for firm matches. Part of the rows lack a size; the others show once, few, many or a class for expanded clones.

j_gene: TRBJ1-2
v_gene: TRBV11-2
d_gene: NA
abundance: NA
CDR3nt: TGTGCCAGCAGCTTAGATCTGGGAACGGGTGGCTACACCTTC
CDR3aa: CASSLDLGTGGYTF

j_gene: TRBJ2-5
v_gene: TRBV7-9
d_gene: NA
abundance: NA
CDR3nt: TGTGCCAGCACCTTCTCGCGGGGTACCTTCCAAGAGACCCAGTACTTC
CDR3aa: CASTFSRGTFQETQYF

j_gene: TRBJ2-2
v_gene: TRBV29-1
d_gene: TRBD1
abundance: NA
CDR3nt: TGCAGCGCCGGGGACAGCGCGAACACCGGGGAGCTGTTTTTT
CDR3aa: CSAGDSANTGELFF

j_gene: TRBJ2-2
v_gene: TRBV9
d_gene: NA
abundance: NA
CDR3nt: TGTGCCAGCAGCGTCTTGGTGGACGGGGAGCTGTTTTTT
CDR3aa: CASSVLVDGELFF

j_gene: TRBJ1-1
v_gene: TRBV28
d_gene: NA
abundance: NA
CDR3nt: TGTGCCAGCACCGTGGGCACTGAAGCTTTCTTT
CDR3aa: CASTVGTEAFF

j_gene: TRBJ1-5
v_gene: TRBV6-6
d_gene: NA
abundance: NA
CDR3nt: TGTGCCAGCATGGGGGGCGGACAGCCCCAGCATTTT
CDR3aa: CASMGGGQPQHF

j_gene: TRBJ2-1
v_gene: TRBV4-2
d_gene: TRBD1
abundance: few
CDR3nt: TGTGCCAGCAGCCAGGGGGACAGGGACAATGAGCAGTTCTTC
CDR3aa: CASSQGDRDNEQFF

j_gene: TRBJ1-6
v_gene: TRBV11-2
d_gene: TRBD1
abundance: NA
CDR3nt: TGTGCCAGCAGCTCGCCGACAGGGGGTGCGTCCAATTCACCCCTCCACTTT
CDR3aa: CASSSPTGGASNSPLHF

j_gene: TRBJ2-3
v_gene: TRBV7-2
d_gene: NA
abundance: few
CDR3nt: TGTGCCAGCAGCTTAGAGCAGGCAGATACGCAGTATTTT
CDR3aa: CASSLEQADTQYF

j_gene: TRBJ2-3
v_gene: TRBV15
d_gene: NA
abundance: few
CDR3nt: TGTGCCACCAGCGGCCGGGGGCGGGTGGCAGATACGCAGTATTTT
CDR3aa: CATSGRGRVADTQYF

j_gene: TRBJ1-1
v_gene: TRBV6-6
d_gene: NA
abundance: few
CDR3nt: TGTGCCAGCAGTTACCGCGTGGATGAAGCTTTCTTT
CDR3aa: CASSYRVDEAFF

j_gene: TRBJ1-1
v_gene: TRBV19
d_gene: NA
abundance: few
CDR3nt: TGTGCCAGTCGCCAGGCCGGGACACGAAAAGCGATGAACACTGAAGCTTTCTTT
CDR3aa: CASRQAGTRKAMNTEAFF

j_gene: TRBJ2-3
v_gene: TRBV29-1
d_gene: NA
abundance: NA
CDR3nt: TGCAGCGTTGATTTGCGACACCCACCCCCCCCTATTAGCACAGATACGCAGTATTTT
CDR3aa: CSVDLRHPPPPISTDTQYF

j_gene: TRBJ1-5
v_gene: TRBV9
d_gene: NA
abundance: few
CDR3nt: TGTGCCAGCAGCGTAGGAATTAGCAATCAGCCCCAGCATTTT
CDR3aa: CASSVGISNQPQHF

j_gene: TRBJ1-5
v_gene: TRBV18
d_gene: NA
abundance: NA
CDR3nt: TGTGCCAGCTCACCGGGTAGCAATCAGCCCCAGCATTTT
CDR3aa: CASSPGSNQPQHF